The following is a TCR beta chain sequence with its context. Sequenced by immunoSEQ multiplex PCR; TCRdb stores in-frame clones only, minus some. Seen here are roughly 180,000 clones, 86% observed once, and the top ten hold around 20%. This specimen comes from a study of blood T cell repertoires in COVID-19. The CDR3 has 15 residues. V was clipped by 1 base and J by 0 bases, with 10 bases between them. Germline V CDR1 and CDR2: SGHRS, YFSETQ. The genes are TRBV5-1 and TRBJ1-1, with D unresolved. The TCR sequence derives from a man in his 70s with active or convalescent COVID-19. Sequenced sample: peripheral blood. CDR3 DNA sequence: TGCGCCAGCAGCTTGTATGCCAACATGAACACTGAAGCTTTCTTT. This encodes CASSLYANMNTEAFF.